One and the same sample provided the 18 T cell receptor beta chains below, sequenced in a study of blood T cell repertoires in COVID-19. Only in-frame clones appear in the TCRdb table, and some are missing; sequencing was by immunoSEQ multiplex PCR. This sample has roughly 330,000 clones; 86% occur once, and the top ten carry about 1.6%. Sequenced sample: peripheral blood. The receptors come from a woman aged 50 to 60 with acute or convalescent COVID-19.

V and J are TRBV24-1 and TRBJ2-1, with D uncertain. The V end was cut by 4 bases, the J end by 6 bases, with 6 bases between. The CDR3 runs to 12 residues. Germline CDR1 and CDR2: KGHDR and SFDVKD. This CDR3 reads CATSDPFNEQFF. The CDR3, as DNA: TGTGCCACCAGTGACCCATTCAATGAGCAGTTCTTC.

The chain has TRBV4-1 and TRBJ2-7; weak D call: TRBD1 (6 bases). The V gene's germline CDR1 is MGHRA and CDR2 YSYEKL. V dropped 0 bases and J dropped 4 bases, with 19 bases sitting between them. CDR3 length equals 17 residues. The CDR3 loop is CASSQDPGRGVIYEQYF. CDR3 DNA: TGCGCCAGCAGCCAAGATCCGGGCAGGGGAGTGATTTACGAGCAGTACTTC.

V is TRBV24-1 and J is TRBJ1-2; TRBD1 aligns across 9 bases. CDR1 and CDR2 (germline): KGHDR, SFDVKD. This CDR3 comprises 15 residues. The V gene end was trimmed by 3 bases and the J gene end by 6 bases; junction bases not matched to a gene: 7. The CDR3 region is CATSDPRTGEDGYTF. CDR3 nucleotides: TGTGCCACCAGTGATCCAAGGACAGGGGAGGATGGCTACACCTTC.

The J gene is TRBJ2-2, the V gene TRBV7-2; 9 bases fit TRBD2. Germline V CDR1 and CDR2: SGHTA, FQGNSA. V trimming: 9 bases; J trimming: 7 bases; junction bases outside the gene matches: 9. The CDR3 has 14 residues. In nucleotides, the CDR3 is TGTGCCAGTACGGGACTAGCTTACGGCGGGGAGCTGTTTTTT. This codes for CASTGLAYGGELFF.

This chain connects TRBV3-1 (or the pseudogene TRBV3-2) to TRBJ1-1; perhaps TRBD1 as D (6 bases). The V end lost 4 bases, the J end lost 10 bases, and 13 bases lay between the germline ends. This CDR3 has 12 amino acids. Germline V lookup: CDR1 LGHDT, CDR2 YNNKEL (reference sequence). The CDR3 spells CASSLGARGAFF. Written as DNA, the CDR3 is TGTGCCAGCAGCCTGGGGGCCCGAGGAGCTTTCTTT.

This clone was detected ten times or more. The gene calls are TRBV12-5 and TRBJ2-7, with 12 bases matching TRBD1. Germline V gives CDR1 LGHNT, CDR2 FRNRAP. With V trimmed by 7 bases and J by 12 bases, 10 bases remained unmatched. This CDR3 has 13 residues. CDR3 residues: CASAAPGTGGLYF. In nucleotides, the CDR3 is TGTGCTAGTGCCGCACCCGGGACAGGGGGCTTGTACTTC.

The chain is built from TRBV7-3 and TRBJ2-7; D might be TRBD2 (6 bases). The germline V gene encodes CDR1 SGHTA and CDR2 FQGTGA. Trimming left V 5 bases short and J 7 bases short, with 15 bases between. This CDR3 is built from 13 residues. CDR3 sequence: CASSLWRGEEQYF. The CDR3 nucleotides read TGTGCCAGCAGCCTCTGGAGGGGCGAGGAGCAGTACTTC.

V usage is TRBV19 and J usage is TRBJ1-4; tentative D call: TRBD1 (6 bases). CDR1 is LNHDA, CDR2 SQIVND, per germline (reference sequence). Trimming took off 5 bases at V and 8 bases at J, with 15 bases between the two ends. This CDR3 has 14 residues. CDR3 coding DNA: TGTGCCAGTAGTCCCGCGGGGGCCAAGGAAAAACTGTTTTTT. This gives the protein CASSPAGAKEKLFF.

This clone showed up just a few times. In the same sample, other DNA sequences code for this CDR3. The rearrangement links TRBV7-9 to TRBJ2-1; the D is unclear. V lost 1 base and J lost 0, with 4 bases in between. The CDR3 spans 14 residues. Per the germline V gene, CDR1 is SEHNR and CDR2 is FQNEAQ (reference sequence). The CDR3 reads CASSLVASYNEQFF. CDR3 coding DNA: TGTGCCAGCAGCTTAGTGGCCTCCTACAATGAGCAGTTCTTC.

CDR3 in amino acids: CASSEAGRGGDYGYTF. The CDR3 DNA reads TGTGCCAGCAGTGAAGCGGGGAGGGGTGGAGACTATGGCTACACCTTC. The rearrangement links TRBV2 to TRBJ1-2, with a tentative D call TRBD1 (5 bases). The CDR3 runs to 16 residues. The V end was cut by 0 bases, the J end by 3 bases, with 14 bases between. The germline V gene encodes CDR1 SNHLY and CDR2 FYNNEI.

The chain combines TRBV5-1 with TRBJ2-5, with TRBD2 matching 8 bases. CDR3 length: 13 amino acids. V was clipped by 4 bases and J by 4 bases; unmatched bases: 3. CDR1 and CDR2 (germline): SGHRS, YFSETQ. Here the CDR3 reads CASSQSGRETQYF. The CDR3 bases are TGCGCCAGCAGCCAAAGCGGGAGAGAGACCCAGTACTTC.

As to this clone: Other nucleotide sequences from this sample produce the same CDR3. The rearrangement links TRBV28 to TRBJ2-3, with D possibly matching TRBD2 (5 bases). With 2 bases removed from V and 6 bases from J, the gap between germline ends came to 6 bases. CDR1 and CDR2 (germline): MDHEN, SYDVKM. This CDR3 contains 12 residues. The CDR3 region is CASSLRGDTQYF. The CDR3, as DNA: TGTGCCAGCAGTTTACGAGGGGATACGCAGTATTTT.

The rearrangement links TRBV7-7 to TRBJ2-7, with D possibly matching TRBD1 (6 bases). The CDR3 is made up of 14 amino acids. The V gene lost 5 bases and the J gene lost 6 bases, with 17 bases spanning the gap. Germline assignment: CDR1 SSHAT and CDR2 FNYEAQ (reference sequence). CDR3 protein: CASSPSGTYGEQYF. The CDR3 nucleotides read TGTGCCAGCAGCCCGTCGGGGACATATGGCGAGCAGTACTTC.

The CDR3 loop is CATSDPLGLQETQYF. The CDR3 nucleotides are TGTGCCACCAGTGACCCACTAGGCCTCCAAGAGACCCAGTACTTC. The chain joins TRBV24-1 to TRBJ2-5, with D perhaps TRBD2 (5 bases). The CDR3 totals 15 residues. The germline V and J ends were trimmed by 4 bases and 1 base, with 12 bases remaining between them. CDR1 and CDR2 (germline): KGHDR, SFDVKD.

The V and J genes are TRBV5-6 and TRBJ2-1; 7 bases match TRBD1. Germline V gene data show CDR1 as SGHDT and CDR2 as YYEEEE. The CDR3 loop spans 14 amino acids. After removal of 4 bases from V and 8 bases from J, the junction contained 9 bases not matched to a gene. CDR3 residues: CASSRGTALDEQFF. Written as DNA, the CDR3 is TGTGCCAGCAGCCGTGGGACAGCCTTGGATGAGCAGTTCTTC.

The V gene is TRBV4-3, the J gene TRBJ1-4; D gene uncertain. This CDR3 region has 13 residues. Germline V CDR1 and CDR2: LGHNA, YSLEER. Trimming took off 4 bases at V and 8 bases at J, with 11 bases between the two ends. CDR3 amino acids: CASSPQLREKLFF. Written as DNA, the CDR3 is TGCGCCAGCAGCCCCCAATTACGGGAAAAACTGTTTTTT.

Details on this clone: The identical CDR3 is also encoded by other nucleotide sequences in the sample. CDR3 bases: TGTGCCAGCAGCGTATTGGGCGGGTCTGTGACCGAGCAGTACTTC. This codes for CASSVLGGSVTEQYF. The chain carries TRBV9 and TRBJ2-7; TRBD2 might be the D (5 bases). V was shortened by 1 base and J by 6 bases, with 17 bases between the two germline ends. CDR1 and CDR2 (germline): SGDLS, YYNGEE. The CDR3 contains 15 residues.

The V gene is TRBV7-8, the J gene TRBJ2-1; D is perhaps TRBD1 (5 bases). Trimming left V 5 bases short and J 6 bases short, with 11 bases between. Germline V lookup: CDR1 SGHVS, CDR2 FQNEAQ. The CDR3 consists of 13 residues. CDR3: CASSTERGNEQFF. Here the CDR3 DNA reads TGTGCCAGCAGCACTGAAAGGGGCAATGAGCAGTTCTTC.